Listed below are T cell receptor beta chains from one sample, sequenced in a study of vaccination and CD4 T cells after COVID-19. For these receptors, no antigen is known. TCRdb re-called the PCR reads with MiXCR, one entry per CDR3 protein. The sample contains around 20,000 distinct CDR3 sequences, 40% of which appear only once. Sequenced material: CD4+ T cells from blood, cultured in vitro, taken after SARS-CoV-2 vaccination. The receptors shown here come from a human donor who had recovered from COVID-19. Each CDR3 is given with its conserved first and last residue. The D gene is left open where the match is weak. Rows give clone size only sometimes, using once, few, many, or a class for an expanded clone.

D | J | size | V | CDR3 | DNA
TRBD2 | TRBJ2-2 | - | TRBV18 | CASSPGLADTGELFF | TGTGCCAGCTCACCGGGACTAGCGGACACCGGGGAGCTGTTTTTT
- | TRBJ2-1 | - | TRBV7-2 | CASSSAPPTTVNEQFF | TGTGCCAGCAGCTCGGCCCCCCCGACTACCGTCAATGAGCAGTTCTTC
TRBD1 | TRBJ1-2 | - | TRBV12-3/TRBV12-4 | CASSEQGAGYTF | TGTGCCAGCAGTGAACAGGGGGCTGGCTACACCTTC
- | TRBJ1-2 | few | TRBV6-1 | CASTTSRQEANYGYTF | TGTGCCAGCACCACATCCAGACAGGAAGCTAACTATGGCTACACCTTC
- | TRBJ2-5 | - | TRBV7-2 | CASSYGRSAGQETQYF | TGTGCCAGCAGCTACGGCCGATCGGCGGGACAAGAGACCCAGTACTTC
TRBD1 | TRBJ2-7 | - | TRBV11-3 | CASSPSTGASEQYF | TGTGCCAGCAGCCCATCGACAGGGGCCTCCGAGCAGTACTTC
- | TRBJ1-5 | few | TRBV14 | CASSQDLAQPQHF | TGTGCCAGCAGCCAAGATCTGGCGCAGCCCCAGCATTTT
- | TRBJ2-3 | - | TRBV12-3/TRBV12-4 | CASSFGQSADTQYF | TGTGCCAGCAGTTTTGGGCAGAGCGCAGATACGCAGTATTTT
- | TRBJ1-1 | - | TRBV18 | CASSPPVGKNTEAFF | TGTGCCAGCTCACCTCCAGTTGGCAAGAACACTGAAGCTTTCTTT
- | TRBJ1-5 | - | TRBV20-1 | CSARDGGGRPQHF | TGCAGTGCTAGAGATGGGGGTGGGAGGCCCCAGCATTTT
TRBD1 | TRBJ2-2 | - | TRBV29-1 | CGVRQGADTGELFF | TGCGGAGTCCGACAGGGGGCGGACACCGGGGAGCTGTTTTTT
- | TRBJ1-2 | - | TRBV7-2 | CASTTSGGAHGYTF | TGTGCCAGCACCACCAGCGGGGGGGCCCATGGCTACACCTTC
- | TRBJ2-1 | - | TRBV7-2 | CASSIDRLTGGYNEQFF | TGTGCCAGCAGCATAGATCGCCTCACCGGGGGCTACAATGAGCAGTTCTTC
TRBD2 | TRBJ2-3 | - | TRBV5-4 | CASSGGLADTQYF | TGTGCCAGCAGCGGGGGACTAGCGGATACGCAGTATTTT
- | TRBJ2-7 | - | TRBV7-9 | CASSLTEQTYEQYF | TGTGCCAGCAGCTTAACCGAACAGACGTACGAGCAGTACTTC
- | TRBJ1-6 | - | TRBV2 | CASSEAKNSPLHF | TGTGCCAGCAGTGAAGCAAAGAATTCACCCCTCCACTTT
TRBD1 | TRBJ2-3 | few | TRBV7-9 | CASSPSLDRGRADTQYF | TGTGCCAGCAGCCCATCTTTGGACAGGGGCCGCGCAGATACGCAGTATTTT
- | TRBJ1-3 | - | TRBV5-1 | CASSFRDPGNTIYF | TGCGCCAGCAGCTTCCGGGACCCTGGAAACACCATATATTTT
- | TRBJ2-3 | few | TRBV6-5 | CASSSPPDTQYF | TGTGCCAGCAGTTCCCCCCCAGATACGCAGTATTTT
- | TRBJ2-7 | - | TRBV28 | CASSFRLVSEQYF | TGTGCCAGCAGTTTTCGACTAGTCTCCGAGCAGTACTTC
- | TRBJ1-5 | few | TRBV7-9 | CASSLSDDSNQPQHF | TGTGCCAGCAGCTTATCAGATGATAGCAATCAGCCCCAGCATTTT
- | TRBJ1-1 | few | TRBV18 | CASSPSGGFTEAFF | TGTGCCAGCTCACCAAGCGGGGGGTTTACTGAAGCTTTCTTT
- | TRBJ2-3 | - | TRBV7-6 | CASSYRQDTQYF | TGTGCCAGCAGCTACCGACAAGATACGCAGTATTTT
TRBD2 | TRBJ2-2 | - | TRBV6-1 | CASSQKTSGSVKTGELFF | TGTGCCAGCAGCCAGAAGACTAGCGGGAGTGTCAAGACCGGGGAGCTGTTTTTT
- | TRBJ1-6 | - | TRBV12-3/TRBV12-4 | CASSHLRDSPLHF | TGTGCCAGCAGTCATCTGAGAGATTCACCCCTCCACTTT
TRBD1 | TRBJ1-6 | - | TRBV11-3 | CASRAARTGGQSSPLHF | TGTGCCAGCAGGGCTGCGCGGACAGGAGGACAAAGCTCACCCCTCCACTTT
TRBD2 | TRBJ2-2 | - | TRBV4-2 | CASSQVLTSGRDGELFF | TGTGCCAGCAGCCAAGTTCTCACTAGCGGGAGGGATGGGGAGCTGTTTTTT
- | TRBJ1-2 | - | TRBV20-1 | CSASNGYTF | TGCAGTGCTAGCAATGGCTACACCTTC
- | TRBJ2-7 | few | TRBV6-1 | CASSRLGRGISYEQYF | TGTGCCAGCAGTCGGCTGGGACGGGGAATTTCCTACGAGCAGTACTTC
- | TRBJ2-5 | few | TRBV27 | CASGRGETQYF | TGTGCCAGCGGTAGAGGGGAGACCCAGTACTTC
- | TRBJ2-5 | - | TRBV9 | CASSLGTLQETQYF | TGTGCCAGCAGCCTGGGGACGCTACAAGAGACCCAGTACTTC
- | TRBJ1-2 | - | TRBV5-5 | CASSLTLLTGTNYGYTF | TGTGCCAGCAGCCTTACCCTTCTCACAGGGACTAACTATGGCTACACCTTC